The 8 T cell receptor beta chains listed next were all sequenced from one sample in a study of cytomegalovirus exposure and HLA in healthy donors. The PCR employed 60 Vbeta primers together with 13 Jbeta primers. The assay was immunoSEQ multiplex PCR, and TCRdb's table has in-frame clones only and misses some. The sample shows 200,000 to 250,000 clones, 76% of them seen only once. Material: PBMCs. The receptors here all came from a man younger than 35 in good health and CMV-seronegative.

The J gene is TRBJ2-6, the V gene TRBV28; D perhaps matches TRBD2 (5 bases). The germline gives CDR1 MDHEN, CDR2 SYDVKM. Trimming took 2 bases from V and 0 from J, leaving 8 bases between them. The CDR3 sequence is 16 residues long. The CDR3 nucleotides read TGTGCCAGCAGTTTAGGAGGTAGCTCTGGGGCCAACGTCCTGACTTTC. This encodes CASSLGGSSGANVLTF.

This chain uses TRBV18 with TRBJ1-4; tentative D call: TRBD1 (6 bases). The germline CDR1 and CDR2 sequences are KGHSH and LQKENI. V was shortened by 4 bases and J by 0 bases, with 15 bases between the two germline ends. This CDR3 region has 17 residues. The CDR3 sequence is CASSLQTGRSTNEKLFF. The CDR3 nucleotides read TGTGCCAGCTCACTACAGACAGGAAGATCAACTAATGAAAAACTGTTTTTT.

The chain uses TRBV28 and TRBJ2-7; D call uncertain. The CDR3 sequence is 11 residues long. Germline CDR1 reads MDHEN; CDR2 reads SYDVKM. CDR3 bases: TGTGTGGTCACAACCACCTACGAGCAGTACTTC. This codes for CVVTTTYEQYF.

The chain has TRBV5-3 and TRBJ1-1; D remains ambiguous. TRBV5-3 is sorted into the ORF group, with uncertain function. CDR3 length equals 12 residues. V lost 3 bases, J lost 10 bases, and 13 bases lay in between. CDR3 nucleotide sequence: TGTGCCAGAAGCTGGGGAGGATGGGGAGCTTTCTTT. Protein product: CARSWGGWGAFF.

This CDR3 reads CASSEFRGRAGDTQYF. The CDR3 DNA reads TGTGCCAGCAGTGAATTTCGTGGGAGGGCTGGAGATACGCAGTATTTT. This chain joins TRBV2 and TRBJ2-3; 7 bases map to TRBD2. V shed 2 bases, J shed 5 bases, and the junction held 10 bases outside the gene matches. The CDR3 sequence is 16 residues long. Germline V gene lookup returns CDR1 SNHLY and CDR2 FYNNEI.

The chain links TRBV2 to TRBJ1-5, with a tentative D call TRBD1 (6 bases). V was shortened by 10 bases and J by 1 base, with 14 bases between the two germline ends. The CDR3 contains 14 residues. Germline V gene data show CDR1 as SNHLY and CDR2 as FYNNEI. The CDR3 DNA is TGTGCCACCCAATTCGACAGGAGCAATCAGCCCCAGCATTTT. Protein: CATQFDRSNQPQHF.

This rearrangement joins TRBV11-2 to TRBJ1-1, with no clear D. Germline V gene lookup returns CDR1 SGHAT and CDR2 FQNNGV. Between the trimmed V and J ends, which lost 0 bases and 4 bases, there was a span of 3 bases. The length of the CDR3 is 12 residues. The DNA for the CDR3 is TGTGCCAGCAGCTTAGATAGCACTGAAGCTTTCTTT. Translation: CASSLDSTEAFF. The full variable domain, completed using reference TRBV11-2 and TRBJ1-1, is EAGVAQSPRYKIIEKRQSVAFWCNPISGHATLYWYQQILGQGPKLLIQFQNNGVVDDSQLPKDRFSAERLKGVDSTLKIQPAKLEDSAVYLCASSLDSTEAFFGQGTRLTVV.

The genes are TRBV9 and TRBJ2-3; D ambiguous. CDR1 and CDR2 (germline): SGDLS, YYNGEE. Trimming removed 4 bases at V and 5 bases at J, with 5 bases between. The length of the CDR3 is 11 residues. The CDR3 DNA is TGTGCCAGCAGCCAGGAAGATACGCAGTATTTT. Amino acids: CASSQEDTQYF.